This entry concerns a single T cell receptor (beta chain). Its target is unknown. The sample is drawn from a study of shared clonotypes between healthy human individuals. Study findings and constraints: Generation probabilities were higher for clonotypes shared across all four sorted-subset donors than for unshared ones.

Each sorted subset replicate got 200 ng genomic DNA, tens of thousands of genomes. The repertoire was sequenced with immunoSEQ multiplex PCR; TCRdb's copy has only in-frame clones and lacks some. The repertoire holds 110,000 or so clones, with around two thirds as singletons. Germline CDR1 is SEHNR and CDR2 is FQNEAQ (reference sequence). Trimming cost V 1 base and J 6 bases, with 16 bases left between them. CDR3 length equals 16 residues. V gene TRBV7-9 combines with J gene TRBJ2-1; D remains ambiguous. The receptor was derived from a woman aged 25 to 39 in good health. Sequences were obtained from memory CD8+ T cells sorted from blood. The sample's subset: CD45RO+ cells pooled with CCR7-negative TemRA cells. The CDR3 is CASSLVGLWVGNEQFF. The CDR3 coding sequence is TGTGCCAGCAGCTTAGTGGGTTTGTGGGTGGGCAATGAGCAGTTCTTC.